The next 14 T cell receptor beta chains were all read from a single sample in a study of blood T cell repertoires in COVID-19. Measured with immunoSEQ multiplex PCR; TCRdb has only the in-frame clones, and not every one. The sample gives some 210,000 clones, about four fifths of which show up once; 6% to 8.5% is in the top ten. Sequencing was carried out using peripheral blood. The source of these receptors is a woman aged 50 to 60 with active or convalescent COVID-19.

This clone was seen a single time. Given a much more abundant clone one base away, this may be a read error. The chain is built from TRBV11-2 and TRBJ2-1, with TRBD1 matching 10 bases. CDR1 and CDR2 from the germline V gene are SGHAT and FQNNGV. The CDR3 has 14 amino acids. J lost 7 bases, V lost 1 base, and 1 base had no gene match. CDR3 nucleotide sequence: TGTGCCAGCAGCTTAGGGACAGGGGGGAATGAGCAGTTCTTC. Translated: CASSLGTGGNEQFF.

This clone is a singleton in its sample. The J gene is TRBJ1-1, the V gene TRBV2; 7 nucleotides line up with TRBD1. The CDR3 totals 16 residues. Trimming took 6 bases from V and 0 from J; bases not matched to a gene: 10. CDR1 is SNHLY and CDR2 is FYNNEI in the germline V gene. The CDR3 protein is CASSPRQGLMNTEAFF. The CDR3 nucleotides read TGTGCCAGCAGCCCTAGACAGGGCTTAATGAACACTGAAGCTTTCTTT.

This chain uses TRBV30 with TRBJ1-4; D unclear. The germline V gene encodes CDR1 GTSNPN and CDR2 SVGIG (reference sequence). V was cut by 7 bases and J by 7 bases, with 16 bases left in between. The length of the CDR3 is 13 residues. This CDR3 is CASHRGYGEKLFF. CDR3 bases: TGTGCCTCCCATCGAGGGTACGGTGAAAAACTGTTTTTT.

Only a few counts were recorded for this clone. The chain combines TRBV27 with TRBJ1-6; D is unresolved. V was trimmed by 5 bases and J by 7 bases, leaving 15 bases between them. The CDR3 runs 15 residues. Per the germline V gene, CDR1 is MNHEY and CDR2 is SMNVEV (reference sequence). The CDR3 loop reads CASSPLGRRNSPLHF. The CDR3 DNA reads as TGTGCCAGCAGTCCCCTGGGCAGGAGGAATTCACCCCTCCACTTT.

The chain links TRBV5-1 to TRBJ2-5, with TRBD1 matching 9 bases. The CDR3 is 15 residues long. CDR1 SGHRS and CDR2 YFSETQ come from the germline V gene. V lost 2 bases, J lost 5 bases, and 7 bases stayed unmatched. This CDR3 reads CASSLPGQGGETQYF. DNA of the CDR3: TGCGCCAGCAGCTTACCGGGACAGGGAGGGGAGACCCAGTACTTC.

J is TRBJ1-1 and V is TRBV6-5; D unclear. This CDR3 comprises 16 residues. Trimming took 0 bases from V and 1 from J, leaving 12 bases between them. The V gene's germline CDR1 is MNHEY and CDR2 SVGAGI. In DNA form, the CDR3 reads TGTGCCAGCAGTTACTCGGGCGGGCTACCGAACACTGAAGCTTTCTTT. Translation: CASSYSGGLPNTEAFF.

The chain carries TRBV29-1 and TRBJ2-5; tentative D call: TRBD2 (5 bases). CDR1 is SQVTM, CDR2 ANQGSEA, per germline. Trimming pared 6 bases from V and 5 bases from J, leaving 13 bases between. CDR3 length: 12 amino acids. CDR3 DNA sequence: TGCAGCGTCCTAGGTTCGGGGGAGACCCAGTACTTC. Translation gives CSVLGSGETQYF.

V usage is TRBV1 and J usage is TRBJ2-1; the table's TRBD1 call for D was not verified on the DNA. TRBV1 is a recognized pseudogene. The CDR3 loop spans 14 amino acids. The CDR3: CTSSQEYRPCEQFF. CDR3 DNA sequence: TGCACCAGCAGCCAAGAGTACAGGCCGTGTGAGCAGTTCTTC.

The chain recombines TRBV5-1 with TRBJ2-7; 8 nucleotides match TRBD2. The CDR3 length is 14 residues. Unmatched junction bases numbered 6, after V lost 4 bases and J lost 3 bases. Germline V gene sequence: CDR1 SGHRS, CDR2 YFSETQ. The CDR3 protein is CASSPGTSRYEQYV. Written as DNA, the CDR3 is TGCGCCAGCAGCCCAGGGACTAGTCGCTACGAGCAGTACGTC.

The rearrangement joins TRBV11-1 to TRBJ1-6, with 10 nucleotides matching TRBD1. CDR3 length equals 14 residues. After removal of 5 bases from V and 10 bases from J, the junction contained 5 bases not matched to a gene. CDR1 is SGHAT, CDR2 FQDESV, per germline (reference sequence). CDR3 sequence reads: CASSPRTGGSPLHF. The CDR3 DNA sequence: TGTGCCAGCAGCCCCAGGACAGGGGGATCACCCCTCCACTTT.

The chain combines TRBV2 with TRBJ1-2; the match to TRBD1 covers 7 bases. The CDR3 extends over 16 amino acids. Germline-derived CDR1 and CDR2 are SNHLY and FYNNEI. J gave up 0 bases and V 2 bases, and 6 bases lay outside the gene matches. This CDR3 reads CASSELTGTSNYGYTF. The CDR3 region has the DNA TGTGCCAGCAGTGAATTGACAGGGACCTCTAACTATGGCTACACCTTC.

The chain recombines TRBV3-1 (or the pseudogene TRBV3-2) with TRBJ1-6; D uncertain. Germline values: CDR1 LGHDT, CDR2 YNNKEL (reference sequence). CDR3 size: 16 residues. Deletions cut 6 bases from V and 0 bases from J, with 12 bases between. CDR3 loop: CASSRGLSSYNSPLHF. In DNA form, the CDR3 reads TGTGCCAGCAGTCGAGGGCTGAGCTCCTATAATTCACCCCTCCACTTT.

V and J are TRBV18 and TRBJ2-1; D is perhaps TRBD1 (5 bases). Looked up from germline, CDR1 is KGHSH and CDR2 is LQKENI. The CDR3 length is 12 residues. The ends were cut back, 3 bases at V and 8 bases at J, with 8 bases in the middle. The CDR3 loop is CASSPRGDEQFF. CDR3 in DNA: TGTGCCAGCTCACCTAGGGGCGATGAGCAGTTCTTC.

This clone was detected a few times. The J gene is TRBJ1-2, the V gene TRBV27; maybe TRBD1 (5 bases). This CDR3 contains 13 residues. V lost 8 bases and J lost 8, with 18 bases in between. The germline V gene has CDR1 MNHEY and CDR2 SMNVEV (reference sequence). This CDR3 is CASAPVGRGGYTF. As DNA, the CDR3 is TGTGCCAGCGCTCCGGTGGGGAGGGGAGGCTACACCTTC.